The clone carrying this TCR beta chain was picked up many times. Its antigen is undetermined. One entry per CDR3 protein results from TCRdb running MiXCR on the 5' RACE reads. Among 350,000 to 500,000 distinct CDR3 sequences, about 20% were seen once, and the ten largest hold about a fifth. The data derive from a study of T-cell memory formation after mild COVID-19. The CDR3 loop spans 14 amino acids. From germline, CDR1 is MDHEN and CDR2 SYDVKM. J gave up 4 bases and V 4 bases, and 3 bases lay outside the gene matches. The study, taken as a whole, reports: Several responding clones turned up in pre-infection memory, indicating that cross-reactive memory may have taken part. CD4+ contracting clones were found mainly in CM and EM, and CD8+ ones in EMRA.

The chain is built from TRBV28 and TRBJ2-7; 11 bases match TRBD1. This receptor was identified in a man in his late teens or twenties who had mild COVID-19 (a few samples of this study predate the infection). Cell type and time point are not known. The sequencing sample was made of PBMCs or a T cell subset sorted from them (not recorded which). The CDR3 bases are TGTGCCAGCAGTTCCGGACAGGGGGCATACGAGCAGTACGTC. Translation: CASSSGQGAYEQYV.